This TCR beta chain derives from a study of cytomegalovirus exposure and HLA in healthy donors. Broader study findings: Clonal expansion was found to be greater in HLA-associated TCR beta chains than in equally common others in a later analysis. HLA restriction was apparent for most CMV-associated TCR beta chains in a later analysis. As a later analysis showed, a missense DCLRE1C variant was linked to trimming of TCR beta V- and J-genes.

About this clone itself: What it binds is not known.

A multiplex PCR was run with 60 Vbeta primers and 13 Jbeta primers. The table came from immunoSEQ multiplex PCR; TCRdb's copy has only in-frame clones and leaves some out. The sample contains about 110,000 clones, about 13% of which appear only once. CDR3 length equals 17 residues. Trimming cost V 5 bases and J 4 bases, with 24 bases left between them. Germline V gives CDR1 SEHNR, CDR2 FQNEAQ (reference sequence). Sequenced sample: PBMCs. The sequence came from a man aged 35 to 55 in good health and CMV-seropositive. V and J are TRBV7-9 and TRBJ2-7; maybe TRBD2 (5 bases). This CDR3 is CASSPTDGGWIEYEQYF. CDR3 in DNA: TGTGCCAGCAGCCCCACGGACGGAGGCTGGATAGAGTACGAGCAGTACTTC.